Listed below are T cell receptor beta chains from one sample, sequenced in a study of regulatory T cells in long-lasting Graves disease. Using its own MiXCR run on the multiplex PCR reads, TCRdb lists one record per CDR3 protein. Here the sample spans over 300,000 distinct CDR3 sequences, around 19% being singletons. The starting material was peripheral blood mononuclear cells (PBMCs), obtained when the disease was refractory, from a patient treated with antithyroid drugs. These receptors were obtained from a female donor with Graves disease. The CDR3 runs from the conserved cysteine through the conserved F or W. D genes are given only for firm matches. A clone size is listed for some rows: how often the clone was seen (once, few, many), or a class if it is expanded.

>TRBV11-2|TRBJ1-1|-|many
TGTGCCAGCAGCTTATTGCTTGGGGGGCACGGCACTGAAGCTTTCTTT
CASSLLLGGHGTEAFF
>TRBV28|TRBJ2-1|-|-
TGTGCCAGCAGTTTGGACATCCGCTCCTACAATGAGCAGTTCTTC
CASSLDIRSYNEQFF
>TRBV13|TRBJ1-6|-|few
TGTGCCAGCAGCAAGAATTCACCCCTCCACTTT
CASSKNSPLHF
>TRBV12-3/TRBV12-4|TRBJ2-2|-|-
TGTGCCAGCAGTTTAGAACAGGGTTTCACCGGGGAGCTGTTTTTT
CASSLEQGFTGELFF
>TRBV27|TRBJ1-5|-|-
TGTGCCAGCAGTTCACAGAATAGCAATCAGCCCCAGCATTTT
CASSSQNSNQPQHF
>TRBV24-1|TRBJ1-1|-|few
TGTGCCACCAGTGATTTTTGGGGGATGAACACTGAAGCTTTCTTT
CATSDFWGMNTEAFF
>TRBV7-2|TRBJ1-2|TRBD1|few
TGTGCCAGCAGCCCGTGGACAGGGGGCGGTGGCTACACCTTC
CASSPWTGGGGYTF
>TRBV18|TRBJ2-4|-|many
TGTGCCAGCTCGGCGGACAGCTCCAAAAACATTCAGTACTTC
CASSADSSKNIQYF
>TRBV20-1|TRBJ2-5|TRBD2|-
TGCAGTGCTAGAGATGGAGCGGGGGGGCCCCAAGAGACCCAGTACTTC
CSARDGAGGPQETQYF
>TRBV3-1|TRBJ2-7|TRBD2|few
TGTGCCAGCAGCCAAGCACCCCTAGCGGGAGCGTACGAGCAGTACTTC
CASSQAPLAGAYEQYF
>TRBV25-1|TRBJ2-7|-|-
TGTGCCAGCAGTGAATCCCCGGACAGCCCAGATTCCTACGAGCAGTACTTC
CASSESPDSPDSYEQYF
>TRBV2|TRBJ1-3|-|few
TGTGCCAGCAGTGAAGAAAGTTTGGGTGCTGGAAACACCATATATTTT
CASSEESLGAGNTIYF
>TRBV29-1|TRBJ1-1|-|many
TGCAGCCTAGTACCGGGTTGGAAGAACACTGAAGCTTTCTTT
CSLVPGWKNTEAFF
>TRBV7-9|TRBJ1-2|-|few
TGTGCCAGCAGCCCCAGGGACGGAAGCTATGGCTACACCTTC
CASSPRDGSYGYTF
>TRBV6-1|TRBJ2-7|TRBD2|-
TGTGCCGGACAATTCTCGGGGGGGTACGAGCAGTACTTC
CAGQFSGGYEQYF
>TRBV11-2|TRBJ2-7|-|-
TGTGCCAGCAGCCCCAGGTCGGGGGAGATATACGAGCAGTACTTC
CASSPRSGEIYEQYF
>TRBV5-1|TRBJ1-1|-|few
TGCGCCAGCAGCCACTTTGGCGGGGTGAACACTGAAGCTTTCTTT
CASSHFGGVNTEAFF